A single sample gave rise to the 13 T cell receptor beta chains below, sequenced in a study of beta chain features in type 1 diabetes. As every portion of the isolated RNA was reverse transcribed, the sequencing read expressed TCRB transcripts. Sequenced by immunoSEQ multiplex PCR; TCRdb stores in-frame clones only, minus some. Of roughly 170,000 clones in the sample, about 13% were seen once. Sequenced: central memory CD4+ T cells from blood. The receptors were gathered from a woman between 18 and 29 years old in good health.

This clone was recorded once. The chain joins TRBV5-1 to TRBJ2-1; 10 nucleotides agree with TRBD2. The V gene end was trimmed by 4 bases and the J gene end by 3 bases; junction bases not matched to a gene: 4. The CDR3 has 15 residues. Per germline, CDR1 SGHRS and CDR2 YFSETQ. Here the CDR3 reads CASSPGTSDYNEQFF. CDR3 nucleotides: TGCGCCAGCAGCCCGGGGACTAGCGACTACAATGAGCAGTTCTTC.

In this sample, this clone turned up a few times. The chain uses TRBV11-3 and TRBJ2-7, with 8 bases lining up with TRBD1. V lost 0 bases, J lost 4 bases, and 8 bases stayed unmatched. CDR1 SGHNT and CDR2 YENEEA come from the germline V gene. CDR3 size: 16 residues. The CDR3 bases are TGTGCCAGCAGCTTAGAGGGAGGACAGGGTGGATACGAGCAGTACTTC. It specifies CASSLEGGQGGYEQYF.

Many counts were recorded for this clone. The CDR3 coding sequence is TGTGCCACCCTCGGTCTCTACGAGCAGTACTTC. As protein: CATLGLYEQYF. This chain connects TRBV28 to TRBJ2-7; unclear D gene. Germline values: CDR1 MDHEN, CDR2 SYDVKM. V was trimmed by 10 bases and J by 3 bases, leaving 10 bases between them. The CDR3 is 11 amino acids.

This clone has more than one count but fewer than ten. This chain joins TRBV13 and TRBJ2-7; 9 bases are shared with TRBD2. The CDR3 totals 14 residues. Germline-derived CDR1 and CDR2 are PRHDT and FYEKMQ (reference sequence). V dropped 3 bases and J dropped 2; count of bases not matched to a gene: 2. This CDR3 is CASSFGTSTYEQYF. The CDR3 coding sequence is TGTGCCAGCAGCTTCGGGACTAGCACCTACGAGCAGTACTTC.

The chain has TRBV30 and TRBJ1-1, with D perhaps TRBD1 (6 bases). There are 14 residues in the CDR3. The germline V and J ends were trimmed by 4 bases and 4 bases, with 16 bases remaining between them. Germline-derived CDR1 and CDR2 are GTSNPN and SVGIG (reference sequence). This CDR3 reads CAWTIQGRGTEAFF. The CDR3 coding sequence is TGTGCCTGGACCATACAGGGTCGGGGCACTGAAGCTTTCTTT.

This clone was observed a handful of times. At one end, the junction sequence differs from germline, possibly due to a read error. This sequence joins TRBV7-9 and TRBJ2-7; 9 bases map to TRBD1. The CDR3 runs 15 residues. Looked up from germline, CDR1 is SEHNR and CDR2 is FQNEAQ (reference sequence). Here the CDR3 reads CASNTGQGVNPRTIF. In DNA, the CDR3 is TGTGCCAGCAACACGGGACAGGGAGTGAACCCCAGGACGATCTTC.

The chain carries TRBV2 and TRBJ2-5; 7 nucleotides agree with TRBD2. Unmatched junction bases numbered 6, after V lost 7 bases and J lost 4 bases. The CDR3 contains 13 residues. Germline CDR1 and CDR2: SNHLY and FYNNEI. CDR3 amino acids: CASKDTGGETQYF. The DNA for the CDR3 is TGTGCCAGCAAAGACACGGGGGGAGAGACCCAGTACTTC.

This clone has more than one count but fewer than ten. The V gene is TRBV5-4, the J gene TRBJ2-7; 9 nucleotides agree with TRBD1. This CDR3 spans 15 amino acids. V was clipped by 2 bases and J by 1 base; unmatched bases: 4. CDR1 SGHNT and CDR2 YYREEE come from the germline V gene (reference sequence). The CDR3 sequence: CASSLRQGGSYEQYF. Here the CDR3 DNA reads TGTGCCAGCAGCTTAAGACAGGGGGGATCCTACGAGCAGTACTTC.

In this sample, this clone turned up a few times. Other nucleotide sequences in the sample specify the same CDR3. The V and J genes are TRBV15 and TRBJ1-2; D gene ambiguous. V was clipped by 0 bases and J by 8 bases, with 7 bases between them. The CDR3 is made up of 12 amino acids. Germline CDR1 is LNHNV and CDR2 is YYDKDF (reference sequence). The CDR3: CATSRDRGGYTF. CDR3 bases: TGTGCCACCAGCAGAGATAGAGGCGGCTACACCTTC.

The chain uses TRBV5-1 and TRBJ2-5, with 11 bases matching TRBD2. Germline trimming cut 2 bases from V and 1 base from J; bases unmatched to any gene: 4. The CDR3 covers 16 residues. Per the germline V gene, CDR1 is SGHRS and CDR2 is YFSETQ. The CDR3 sequence is CASSFLGTSGQETQYF. The CDR3 bases are TGCGCCAGCAGCTTCCTCGGGACTAGCGGCCAAGAGACCCAGTACTTC.

This rearrangement joins TRBV30 to TRBJ1-3, with D perhaps matching TRBD1 (5 bases). The CDR3 spans 14 residues. Germline V gene sequence: CDR1 GTSNPN, CDR2 SVGIG (reference sequence). Trimming left V 0 bases short and J 4 bases short, with 10 bases between. CDR3 in amino acids: CAWSVLAGGNTIYF. In DNA, the CDR3 is TGTGCCTGGAGTGTCCTGGCAGGGGGAAACACCATATATTTT. Full variable domain (outside the CDR3, taken from reference TRBV30 and TRBJ1-3): SQTIHQWPATLVQPVGSPLSLECTVEGTSNPNLYWYRQAAGRGLQLLFYSVGIGQISSEVPQNLSASRPQDRQFILSSKKLLLSDSGFYLCAWSVLAGGNTIYFGEGSWLTVV.

The sample holds many counts of this clone. Other DNA sequences of this sample code for an identical CDR3. This sequence joins TRBV7-9 and TRBJ1-1, with unresolved D. V was shortened by 3 bases and J by 11 bases, with 10 bases between the two germline ends. The V gene's germline CDR1 is SEHNR and CDR2 FQNEAQ (reference sequence). The CDR3 has 11 residues. The CDR3 spells CASSLRVRAFF. In DNA form, the CDR3 reads TGTGCCAGCAGCTTGAGGGTGAGGGCTTTCTTT.

V usage is TRBV29-1 and J usage is TRBJ2-3, with D possibly matching TRBD2 (5 bases). With 6 bases removed from V and 4 bases from J, the gap between germline ends came to 20 bases. The CDR3 spans 15 residues. The germline CDR1 and CDR2 sequences are SQVTM and ANQGSEA. CDR3 nucleotide sequence: TGCAGCGTCGAGGGCCGAGCCCGAGGGCCAGATACGCAGTATTTT. It specifies CSVEGRARGPDTQYF.